Listed here are 7 T cell receptor beta chains from one sample, sequenced in a study of beta chain features in type 1 diabetes. Every bit of the isolated RNA underwent reverse transcription, so sequencing read expressed TCRB transcripts. The data were produced by immunoSEQ multiplex PCR, yet TCRdb's version contains in-frame clones alone and is incomplete. Altogether about 620,000 clones are present, roughly 15% being singletons, with the ten largest covering about 0.087%. Sequencing used naive CD4+ T cells from blood. Receptors were obtained from a young man in good health.

CDR3 DNA sequence: TGTGCCAGCAGCCATGTCGGGACAGGGGGGGATGGCACTGAAGCTTTCTTT. This codes for CASSHVGTGGDGTEAFF. The J gene is TRBJ1-1, the V gene TRBV4-2, with 11 bases identical to TRBD1. V lost 3 bases to trimming and J lost 4 bases; unmatched junction nucleotides: 10. CDR3 length: 17 residues. Germline CDR1 LGHNA, CDR2 YNFKEQ.

This chain connects TRBV5-1 to TRBJ2-5; 8 positions match TRBD2. Germline loops: CDR1 SGHRS, CDR2 YFSETQ. The CDR3 has 16 residues. The J segment lost 3 bases and the V segment lost 0 bases, leaving 7 bases of the junction unmatched. CDR3 DNA: TGCGCCAGCAGCTTGGCAAGACTAGCGACCAAAGAGACCCAGTACTTC. Amino acids: CASSLARLATKETQYF.

This clone was seen a handful of times. The V and J genes are TRBV4-1 and TRBJ1-2, with D possibly matching TRBD1 (5 bases). The CDR3 covers 16 residues. The germline V and J ends were trimmed by 0 bases and 2 bases, with 13 bases remaining between them. The germline gives CDR1 MGHRA, CDR2 YSYEKL. The CDR3: CASSQDVQDSNYGYTF. CDR3 DNA: TGCGCCAGCAGCCAAGACGTTCAAGACAGCAACTATGGCTACACCTTC.

This clone was observed a handful of times. V and J are TRBV11-2 and TRBJ2-1; tentative D call: TRBD2 (5 bases). The germline V and J ends were trimmed by 4 bases and 6 bases, with 16 bases remaining between them. Germline CDR1 SGHAT, CDR2 FQNNGV. This CDR3 comprises 15 residues. As DNA, the CDR3 is TGTGCCAGCAGCTCCTTGGCGGGCCTCGCCAATGAGCAGTTCTTC. As protein: CASSSLAGLANEQFF.

This clone was seen only a few times. This chain links TRBV18 with TRBJ2-2; 7 bases are a match to TRBD2. Trimming at V came to 2 bases and at J to 3 bases, leaving 18 bases not matched to a gene. From germline, CDR1 is KGHSH and CDR2 LQKENI. The length of the CDR3 is 20 residues. CDR3 nucleotides: TGTGCCAGCTCACCATTGGCGGGTCGGCGGGAGCTGACATACACCGGGGAGCTGTTTTTT. It specifies CASSPLAGRRELTYTGELFF.

V and J are TRBV27 and TRBJ2-7, with D possibly TRBD1 on 5 matching bases. The CDR3 spans 14 residues. CDR1 and CDR2 from the germline V gene are MNHEY and SMNVEV (reference sequence). The V end was cut by 2 bases, the J end by 9 bases, with 17 bases between. CDR3 nucleotides: TGTGCCAGCAGTTTAGGGGCACGGCGCGGTGGGCAGTACTTC. Translated: CASSLGARRGGQYF.

This chain joins TRBV27 and TRBJ2-1; 9 bases line up with TRBD2. The CDR3 has 15 amino acids. Germline V gene data show CDR1 as MNHEY and CDR2 as SMNVEV (reference sequence). After removal of 3 bases from V and 6 bases from J, the junction contained 6 bases not matched to a gene. The DNA of the CDR3 is TGTGCCAGCAGTTTCCGGGCTAGCGGGATCAATGAGCAGTTCTTC. Translated, it gives CASSFRASGINEQFF.